The 29 T cell receptor beta chains given below trace back to one sample, sequenced in a study of T cells in Graves' hyperthyroidism and ophthalmopathy. RNA transcripts yielded amplified TCR beta CDR3 regions. First-round RT-PCR of the TCR CDR3 relied on the HTBI primer set. One entry per CDR3 protein, called by TCRdb with MiXCR from the multiplex PCR reads. The sample yields over 450,000 distinct CDR3 sequences, roughly 14% seen once. The sequenced sample was blood. These receptors were taken from a woman aged 18-35 years with Graves' hyperthyroidism.

The genes are TRBV6-6 and TRBJ2-7; the D gene is possibly TRBD1 (6 bases). The CDR3 covers 14 residues. Germline lookup yields CDR1 MNHNY and CDR2 SVGAGI (reference sequence). Trimming took 1 base from V and 5 from J, leaving 12 bases between them. The CDR3 DNA sequence: TGTGCCAGCAGTTACTTGGGACAATGGGACGAGCAGTACTTC. Translated, it gives CASSYLGQWDEQYF.

This clonotype was observed many times. The chain couples TRBV5-1 to TRBJ1-3, with TRBD1 identical over 7 bases. The CDR3 loop spans 17 amino acids. Germline-derived CDR1 and CDR2 are SGHRS and YFSETQ. The J segment lost 0 bases and the V segment lost 2 bases, leaving 8 bases of the junction unmatched. CDR3 region: CASSFLGQAVSGNTIYF. The CDR3 DNA reads as TGCGCCAGCAGCTTCTTAGGACAGGCCGTCTCTGGAAACACCATATATTTT.

The sample holds many counts of this clonotype. The V and J genes are TRBV5-1 and TRBJ2-7, with 12 bases that match TRBD1. The germline CDR1 and CDR2 sequences are SGHRS and YFSETQ. V trimming: 4 bases; J trimming: 1 base; junction bases outside the gene matches: 3. The CDR3 loop spans 15 amino acids. DNA of the CDR3: TGCGCCAGCAGCCCGGGACAGGGGGCTTCCTACGAGCAGTACGTC. It codes for CASSPGQGASYEQYV.

This clonotype has ten or more counts. V usage is TRBV19 and J usage is TRBJ2-3; 11 nucleotides align to TRBD2. The CDR3 runs 17 residues. Germline loops: CDR1 LNHDA, CDR2 SQIVND (reference sequence). V was pared by 5 bases and J by 1 base, with 8 bases of the junction left unmatched. CDR3 nucleotides: TGTGCCAGTAGTCTCAATCGACTAGCGGGACGCACAGATACGCAGTATTTT. Encoded protein: CASSLNRLAGRTDTQYF.

This clonotype was seen more than once but under ten times. The rearrangement links TRBV14 to TRBJ1-2; TRBD1 is a possible D gene (6 bases). The CDR3 consists of 15 residues. Germline V CDR1 and CDR2: SGHDN, FVKESK. The V end was cut by 2 bases, the J end by 2 bases, with 12 bases between. CDR3 in amino acids: CASSQRGVPNYGYTF. CDR3 in DNA: TGTGCCAGCAGCCAAAGGGGGGTCCCCAACTATGGCTACACCTTC.

The CDR3 protein is CASSLTRVLAGIDTQYF. CDR3 coding DNA: TGTGCCAGCAGCTTAACTAGAGTACTAGCGGGGATAGATACGCAGTATTTT. The genes are TRBV7-3 and TRBJ2-3; 10 bases fit TRBD2. Germline V gene sequence: CDR1 SGHTA, CDR2 FQGTGA. The CDR3 loop spans 17 amino acids. V lost 0 bases to trimming and J lost 5 bases; unmatched junction nucleotides: 8.

The chain joins TRBV7-9 to TRBJ2-5; tentative D call: TRBD2 (5 bases). The CDR3 runs to 14 residues. Looked up from germline, CDR1 is SEHNR and CDR2 is FQNEAQ (reference sequence). V was cut by 6 bases and J by 4 bases, with 15 bases left in between. This CDR3 reads CASRRGSLGETQYF. CDR3 coding DNA: TGTGCCAGCAGACGGGGTTCACTGGGAGAGACCCAGTACTTC.

This clonotype was recorded many times. The rearrangement joins TRBV12-3 or TRBV12-4 to TRBJ1-5, with D unresolved. The CDR3 is made up of 12 amino acids. The germline V and J ends were trimmed by 5 bases and 7 bases, with 9 bases remaining between them. CDR3 sequence reads: CASSDAGQPQHF. The CDR3 nucleotides read TGTGCCAGCAGTGACGCGGGGCAGCCCCAGCATTTT.

There are a few counts of this clonotype. V gene TRBV7-9 combines with J gene TRBJ2-7, with D perhaps given as TRBD1 or TRBD2 (5 bases each). Germline assignment: CDR1 SEHNR and CDR2 FQNEAQ (reference sequence). Trimming took off 0 bases at V and 7 bases at J, with 13 bases between the two ends. The CDR3 covers 14 residues. The CDR3 region is CASSLAGRRGEQYF. The DNA for the CDR3 is TGTGCCAGCAGCTTAGCGGGACGAAGGGGAGAGCAGTACTTC.

Regarding this clonotype: An end of the junction differs from the germline gene, which may be a read error. The chain uses TRBV11-2 and TRBJ1-5; D unresolved. The CDR3 sequence is 15 residues long. Germline CDR1 reads SGHAT; CDR2 reads FQNNGV. CDR3 coding DNA: TGTGTCAGCAGCTTAGTCGCCAGCCCCAATCAGCCCCAACATTTT. Residues: CVSSLVASPNQPQHF.

This clonotype showed up many times. The rearrangement links TRBV20-1 to TRBJ2-3, with TRBD1 matching 7 bases. This CDR3 has 14 residues. J lost 1 base, V lost 6 bases, and 7 bases had no gene match. Per germline, CDR1 DFQATT and CDR2 SNEGSKA (reference sequence). In DNA, the CDR3 is TGCAGTGCAAGACAGGGAATCGGCACAGATACGCAGTATTTT. Its protein product is CSARQGIGTDTQYF.

As DNA, the CDR3 is TGTGCCAGCAGCCAAGGTTCAGGGGGGTCGATGGTTTTCTTT. Amino acid sequence: CASSQGSGGSMVFF. The J gene is TRBJ1-1, the V gene TRBV3-1, with 7 bases fitting TRBD1. V lost 1 base to trimming and J lost 13 bases; unmatched junction nucleotides: 12. CDR3 length equals 14 residues. Germline V gives CDR1 LGHDT, CDR2 YNNKEL (reference sequence).

The CDR3 sequence: CASSYSPGLAGTPSNEQFF. The CDR3 DNA follows: TGTGCCAGCAGTTACTCACCGGGACTAGCGGGCACGCCATCCAATGAGCAGTTCTTC. The V gene is TRBV6-5, the J gene TRBJ2-1; TRBD2 matches 12 bases. CDR1 and CDR2 from the germline V gene are MNHEY and SVGAGI. This CDR3 has 19 residues. Losses at the gene ends were 0 bases for V and 6 bases for J; bases not matched to a gene: 12.

This clonotype was picked up many times. The rearrangement joins TRBV30 to TRBJ2-3; weak D call: TRBD1 (6 bases). The CDR3 is made up of 13 amino acids. The germline V and J ends were trimmed by 2 bases and 4 bases, with 10 bases remaining between them. From germline, CDR1 is GTSNPN and CDR2 SVGIG (reference sequence). This chain's CDR3 is CAWSPGDADTQYF. The CDR3, as DNA: TGTGCCTGGAGTCCAGGGGACGCAGATACGCAGTATTTT.

This clonotype was seen many times. This chain links TRBV9 with TRBJ2-2; D is possibly TRBD1 (6 bases). CDR3 length: 16 amino acids. Trimming took off 4 bases at V and 1 base at J, with 14 bases between the two ends. Germline V gene data show CDR1 as SGDLS and CDR2 as YYNGEE. CDR3 loop: CASSIPSTGNTGELFF. The CDR3 DNA is TGTGCCAGCAGCATTCCCTCGACAGGGAACACCGGGGAGCTGTTTTTT.

This clonotype was detected ten times or more. The V and J genes are TRBV12-3 or TRBV12-4 and TRBJ2-1; D remains ambiguous. The CDR3 extends over 10 amino acids. V gave up 5 bases and J gave up 11 bases, with 7 bases separating them. This CDR3 reads CASSIGQQFF. CDR3 bases: TGTGCCAGCAGTATCGGTCAGCAGTTCTTC.

This clonotype came up a few times. The V call is TRBV12-5, the J call TRBJ2-2, with 10 positions matching TRBD1. Germline trimming cut 6 bases from V and 4 bases from J; bases unmatched to any gene: 5. CDR1 and CDR2 from the germline V gene are LGHNT and FRNRAP. The CDR3 runs to 15 residues. DNA of the CDR3: TGTGCTAGTGGCCGGACAGGGGGGATCACCGGGGAGCTGTTTTTT. It codes for CASGRTGGITGELFF.

V and J are TRBV7-2 and TRBJ2-3; 8 positions agree with TRBD2. Germline V gene data show CDR1 as SGHTA and CDR2 as FQGNSA. V trimming: 1 base; J trimming: 5 bases; junction bases outside the gene matches: 8. CDR3 length equals 16 residues. The CDR3 coding sequence is TGTGCCAGCAGCTTAGTCTCGGGAGGGTTCGAAGATACGCAGTATTTT. Translated, it gives CASSLVSGGFEDTQYF.

This rearrangement joins TRBV24-1 to TRBJ2-7; D assignment may be TRBD1 or TRBD2 (6 bases each). Per germline, CDR1 KGHDR and CDR2 SFDVKD. Trimming took 3 bases from V and 4 from J, leaving 15 bases between them. This CDR3 has 15 amino acids. CDR3 bases: TGTGCCACCAGTGATACGGGGGACACCCTTTACGAGCAGTACTTC. As protein: CATSDTGDTLYEQYF.

This clonotype was observed a single time. CDR3: CAIGGGQAKNIQYF. The CDR3 nucleotides read TGTGCCATCGGGGGGGGACAGGCCAAAAACATTCAGTACTTC. The gene calls are TRBV2 and TRBJ2-4; TRBD2 is a possible D gene (8 bases). Germline values: CDR1 SNHLY, CDR2 FYNNEI. V lost 10 bases and J 1 base, leaving 14 bases between the germline ends. The CDR3 is made up of 14 amino acids.

This clonotype turned up a few times. The gene calls are TRBV24-1 and TRBJ2-3; TRBD1 matches 9 bases. The ends lost 4 bases at V and 0 bases at J; junction bases unmatched: 4. CDR1 KGHDR and CDR2 SFDVKD come from the germline V gene. The CDR3 consists of 16 residues. The CDR3 here is CATSEGTGYSTDTQYF. CDR3 in DNA: TGTGCCACCAGTGAGGGGACAGGGTATAGCACAGATACGCAGTATTTT.

This clonotype showed up many times. The chain recombines TRBV7-2 with TRBJ2-5; the match to TRBD1 covers 9 bases. The germline V gene encodes CDR1 SGHTA and CDR2 FQGNSA. With 5 bases clipped from V and 5 bases from J, the junction kept 6 bases outside the gene matches. The CDR3 spans 14 residues. The CDR3 region is CASSKDRGSETQYF. The CDR3 coding sequence is TGTGCCAGCAGCAAGGACAGGGGTAGTGAGACCCAGTACTTC.

This clonotype was picked up many times. The chain recombines TRBV10-3 with TRBJ2-3, with 9 positions matching TRBD1. The V and J ends lost 7 bases and 5 bases, in that order; junction bases with no gene match: 7. CDR3 length: 14 amino acids. Germline V gene data show CDR1 as ENHRY and CDR2 as SYGVKD. The CDR3 loop is CAINPGQGIDTQYF. Here the CDR3 DNA reads TGTGCCATCAATCCGGGACAGGGAATAGATACGCAGTATTTT.

This clonotype was detected ten times or more. V is TRBV12-3 or TRBV12-4 and J is TRBJ2-2; D is possibly TRBD2 (5 bases). Trimming took off 6 bases at V and 5 bases at J, with 10 bases between the two ends. The CDR3 runs to 13 residues. CDR3 amino acids: CASSQSGTGELFF. Written as DNA, the CDR3 is TGTGCCAGCAGCCAAAGCGGTACCGGGGAGCTGTTTTTT.

The gene calls are TRBV29-1 and TRBJ1-2; 7 nucleotides line up with TRBD1. Germline-derived CDR1 and CDR2 are SQVTM and ANQGSEA. The CDR3 length is 14 residues. V shed 1 base, J shed 3 bases, and the junction held 5 bases outside the gene matches. The CDR3 reads CSVEGSDRDYGYTF. The CDR3 coding sequence is TGCAGCGTTGAAGGATCTGACAGGGACTATGGCTACACCTTC.

This clonotype came up a few times. V and J are TRBV12-3 or TRBV12-4 and TRBJ1-1, with 10 positions matching TRBD1. The CDR3 consists of 16 residues. V trimming: 6 bases; J trimming: 3 bases; junction bases outside the gene matches: 10. The CDR3 sequence: CASSQTGGRWDTEAFF. CDR3 bases: TGTGCCAGCAGCCAGACAGGGGGCAGGTGGGACACTGAAGCTTTCTTT.

This clonotype appeared a few times. The chain couples TRBV29-1 to TRBJ2-1, with 11 nucleotides matching TRBD2. J was trimmed by 6 bases and V by 3 bases; bases with no gene match: 13. Germline CDR1 SQVTM, CDR2 ANQGSEA. The CDR3 totals 17 residues. The CDR3 DNA reads as TGCAGCGTTGAGCCTCTAGCGGGAGGCCCGAGAGCCAATGAGCAGTTCTTC. Its protein product is CSVEPLAGGPRANEQFF.

This clonotype was seen more than once but under ten times. The gene calls are TRBV19 and TRBJ2-2; D is possibly TRBD2 (5 bases). Trimming took off 5 bases at V and 1 base at J, with 14 bases between the two ends. CDR3 length: 16 residues. The germline V gene has CDR1 LNHDA and CDR2 SQIVND (reference sequence). CDR3 DNA sequence: TGTGCCAGTAGTCCTCCGGGAAAGGGGAACACCGGGGAGCTGTTTTTT. Its protein product is CASSPPGKGNTGELFF.

This clonotype was detected many times. This sequence joins TRBV7-8 and TRBJ2-5; D remains ambiguous. This CDR3 spans 16 amino acids. The ends were cut back, 10 bases at V and 2 bases at J, with 23 bases in the middle. Germline assignment: CDR1 SGHVS and CDR2 FQNEAQ. The CDR3 DNA sequence: TGTGCCACCTTGCTTAGAAGGCAGGCGATACAAGAGACCCAGTACTTC. It codes for CATLLRRQAIQETQYF.